Listed below are T cell receptor beta chains from one sample, sequenced in a study of CXCR3-negative and CXCR3-positive naive CD8 T cells. One entry per CDR3 protein, without DNA, is what TCRdb gives after re-calling the 5' RACE reads. Its table records 150,000 to 180,000 distinct CDR3 sequences. The sequencing input was naive CXCR3+ CD8+ T cells from blood. Every receptor here comes from a human donor in good health. Some clones in this sample may be carry-over from other donors' samples. Both conserved end residues are part of each CDR3.

v_gene,j_gene,CDR3aa
TRBV28,TRBJ2-7,CASRWEGSSYEQYF
TRBV19,TRBJ1-1,CASIKLEGMNTEAFF
TRBV29-1,TRBJ2-1,CSVERGSYNEPFF
TRBV28,TRBJ2-7,CASRGTGGAEQYF
TRBV28,TRBJ2-3,CASSLDHTRTTDTQYF
TRBV29-1,TRBJ2-6,CSVLLVDIRVMAGANVLTF
TRBV28,TRBJ2-3,CASNESGMGPDTQYF
TRBV28,TRBJ2-3,CASSPTGSGATSITQYF
TRBV11-1,TRBJ2-7,CASSAGTGGISYEQYF
TRBV20-1,TRBJ2-1,CSARDVGELVQGEQFF
TRBV7-8,TRBJ2-3,CASSLVHTFPDRQYF
TRBV6-2/TRBV6-3,TRBJ1-5,CASSSSSIDSNQPQHF
TRBV7-9,TRBJ2-7,CASSSGTVGLSYEQYF
TRBV7-9,TRBJ2-7,CASSLRVAGWPYEQYF
TRBV20-1,TRBJ2-7,CSAVDFQKGYEQYF
TRBV28,TRBJ2-1,CASRAKGLADYNEQFF
TRBV4-1,TRBJ1-2,CASSQEVGQGVYYGYTF
TRBV29-1,TRBJ2-1,CSVVPQGPYNEQFF
TRBV7-3,TRBJ2-1,CASSHGTGGYNEQFF
TRBV29-1,TRBJ2-7,CSVEGVQYEQYF
TRBV24-1,TRBJ2-3,CATSDRDRYTQYF
TRBV7-8,TRBJ2-3,CASSSGAGGPTDTQYF
TRBV29-1,TRBJ2-7,CSVLGEASYEQYF
TRBV14,TRBJ2-1,CASSQWQGYYNEQFF
TRBV20-1,TRBJ2-7,CSAEVVYEQYF
TRBV28,TRBJ2-3,CASSRTGFTDTQYF
TRBV7-6,TRBJ1-5,CASSLLDYQPQHF